This T cell receptor (beta chain) is from a study of shared clonotypes between healthy human individuals. The V end lost 0 bases, the J end lost 1 base, and 11 bases lay between the germline ends. This CDR3 contains 16 residues. The V gene's germline CDR1 is MGHRA and CDR2 YSYEKL. This table comes from immunoSEQ multiplex PCR, and its TCRdb copy is limited to in-frame clones, with some not included. Of fewer than 350,000 clones detected, roughly 84% appear once; the ten largest clones hold 15% to 20%. The V gene is TRBV4-1, the J gene TRBJ2-3; D uncertain. The receptor's source is a man aged 18 to 30 in good health. Sequencing input: memory CD8+ T cells sorted from blood. Stated subset: CD45RO+ cells pooled with CCR7-negative TemRA cells. The CDR3 DNA reads as TGCGCCAGCAGCCAAGAACCGGCCTTGGGCACAGATACGCAGTATTTT. Translating gives CASSQEPALGTDTQYF.